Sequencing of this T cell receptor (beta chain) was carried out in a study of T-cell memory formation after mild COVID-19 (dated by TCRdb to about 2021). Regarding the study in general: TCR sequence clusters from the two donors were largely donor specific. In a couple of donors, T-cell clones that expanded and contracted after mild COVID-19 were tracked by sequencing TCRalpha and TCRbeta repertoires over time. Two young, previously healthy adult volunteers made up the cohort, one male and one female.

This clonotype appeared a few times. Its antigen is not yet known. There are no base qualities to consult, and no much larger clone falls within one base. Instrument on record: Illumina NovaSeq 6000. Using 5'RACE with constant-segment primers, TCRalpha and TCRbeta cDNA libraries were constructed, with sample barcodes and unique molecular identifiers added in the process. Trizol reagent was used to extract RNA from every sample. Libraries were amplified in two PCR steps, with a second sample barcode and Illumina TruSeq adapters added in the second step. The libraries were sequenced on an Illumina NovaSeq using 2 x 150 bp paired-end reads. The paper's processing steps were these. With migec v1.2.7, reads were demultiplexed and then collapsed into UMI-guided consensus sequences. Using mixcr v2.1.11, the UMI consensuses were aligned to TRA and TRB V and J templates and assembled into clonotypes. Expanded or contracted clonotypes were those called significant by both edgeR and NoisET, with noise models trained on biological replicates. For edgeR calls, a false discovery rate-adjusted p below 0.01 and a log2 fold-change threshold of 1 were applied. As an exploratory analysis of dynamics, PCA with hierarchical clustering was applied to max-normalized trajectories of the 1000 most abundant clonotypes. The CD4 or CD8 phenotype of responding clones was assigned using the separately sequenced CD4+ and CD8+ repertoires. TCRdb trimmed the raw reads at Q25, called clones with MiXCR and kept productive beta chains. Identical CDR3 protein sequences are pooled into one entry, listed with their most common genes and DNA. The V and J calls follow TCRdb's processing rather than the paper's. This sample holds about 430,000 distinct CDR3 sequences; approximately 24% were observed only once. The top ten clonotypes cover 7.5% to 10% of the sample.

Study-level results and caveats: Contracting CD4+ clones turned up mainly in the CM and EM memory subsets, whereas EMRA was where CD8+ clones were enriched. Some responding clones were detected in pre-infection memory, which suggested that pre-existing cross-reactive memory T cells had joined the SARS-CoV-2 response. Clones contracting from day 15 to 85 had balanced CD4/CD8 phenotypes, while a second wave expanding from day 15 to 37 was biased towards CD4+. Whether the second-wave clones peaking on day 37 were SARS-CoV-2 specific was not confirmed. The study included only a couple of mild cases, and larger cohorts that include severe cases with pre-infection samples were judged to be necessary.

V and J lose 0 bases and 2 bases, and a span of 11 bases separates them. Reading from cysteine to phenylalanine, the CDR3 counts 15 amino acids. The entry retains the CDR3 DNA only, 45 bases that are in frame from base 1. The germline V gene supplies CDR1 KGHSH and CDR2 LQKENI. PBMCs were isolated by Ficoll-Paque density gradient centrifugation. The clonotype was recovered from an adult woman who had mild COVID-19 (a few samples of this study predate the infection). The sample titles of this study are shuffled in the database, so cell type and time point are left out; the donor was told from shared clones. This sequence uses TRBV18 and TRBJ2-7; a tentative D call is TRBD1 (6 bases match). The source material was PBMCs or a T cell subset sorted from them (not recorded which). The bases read TGTGCCAGCTCACCACCGGGACAAATACCCTACGAGCAGTACTTC. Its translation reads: CASSPPGQIPYEQYF. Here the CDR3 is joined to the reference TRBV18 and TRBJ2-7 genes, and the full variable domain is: NAGVMQNPRHLVRRRGQEARLRCSPMKGHSHVYWYRQLPEEGLKFMVYLQKENIIDESGMPKERFSAEFPKEGPSILRIQQVVRGDSAAYFCASSPPGQIPYEQYFGPGTRLTVT.